The next 26 T cell receptor beta chains were all read from a single sample in a study of CD8+CD57+ T cells in acquired aplastic anemia. Genomic DNA served as template for TCR beta VDJ and CDR3 profiling. TCRdb fed the reads into MiXCR, producing one record per CDR3 protein. Altogether around 430,000 distinct CDR3 sequences are present, over 25% being singletons, with the ten largest covering roughly 0.8%. The authors sequenced patients whose flow cytometry had shown CD8+CD57+ cell expansion. The sequenced material came from sorted CD4+, CD8+, or CD8+CD57+ T cells (not recorded which) from PBMCs. These receptors all come from a human donor with aplastic anemia.

Details on this clonotype: A much larger clone is a single base away; this may be a read error. This is likely a read error, given that the CDR3 carries no conserved phenylalanine or tryptophan at its end. The chain employs TRBV25-1 and TRBJ1-1; unclear D gene. CDR1 is MGHDK, CDR2 SYGVNS, per germline. The CDR3 contains 13 residues. CDR3 sequence (DNA): TGTGCCAGTAGTGTTAACCCGGACACTGAAGCTTTCCTT. It codes for CASSVNPDTEAFL.

This chain connects TRBV5-1 to TRBJ1-1; D remains unclear. The CDR3 runs 14 residues. The V end was cut by 0 bases, the J end by 0 bases, with 6 bases between. Germline V gene lookup returns CDR1 SGHRS and CDR2 YFSETQ. In nucleotides, the CDR3 is TGCGCCAGCAGCTTGGGGGTAATGAACACTGAAGCTTTCTTT. Protein sequence: CASSLGVMNTEAFF.

This rearrangement joins TRBV5-1 to TRBJ2-6, with 9 positions matching TRBD1. The CDR3 totals 17 residues. J was trimmed by 0 bases and V by 6 bases; bases with no gene match: 7. Germline loops: CDR1 SGHRS, CDR2 YFSETQ. The CDR3 DNA follows: TGCGCCAGCACCACCGGGACAGGGAGCTCTGGGGCCAACGTCCTGACTTTC. It is translated as CASTTGTGSSGANVLTF.

This clonotype was recorded at least ten times. The chain joins TRBV10-1 to TRBJ2-4; D is unclear. The V gene lost 2 bases and the J gene lost 11 bases, with 10 bases spanning the gap. In germline, CDR1 is WNHNN, CDR2 SYGVQD (reference sequence). The CDR3 totals 12 residues. CDR3 protein: CASSETFGLQYF. The DNA for the CDR3 is TGCGCCAGCAGTGAGACTTTCGGTCTTCAGTACTTC.

The CDR3 bases are TGCAGCGTTGAAGTGGGGACGAGCCCCTACGAGCAGTACTTC. Translation gives CSVEVGTSPYEQYF. This sequence joins TRBV29-1 and TRBJ2-7; D may match TRBD1 or TRBD2 (5 bases each). CDR3 length equals 14 residues. V was shortened by 1 base and J by 2 bases, with 12 bases between the two germline ends. The germline CDR1 and CDR2 sequences are SQVTM and ANQGSEA.

Concerning this clonotype itself: One junction end disagrees with the germline gene, perhaps due to a read error. This sequence joins TRBV2 and TRBJ2-7, with 7 bases matching TRBD1. Germline assignment: CDR1 SNHLY and CDR2 FYNNEI. This CDR3 has 15 amino acids. DNA for the CDR3: TGTGCCAGCGGTGAGGTGGGACAGAGCTCCTACGAGCAGTACTTC. It yields the protein CASGEVGQSSYEQYF.

J is TRBJ1-5 and V is TRBV7-2; no reliable D call. The CDR3 sequence is 15 residues long. The germline gives CDR1 SGHTA, CDR2 FQGNSA. V was trimmed by 2 bases and J by 2 bases, leaving 10 bases between them. The CDR3 protein is CASSLLMGGNQPQHF. The CDR3 DNA is TGTGCCAGCAGCTTATTAATGGGTGGCAATCAGCCCCAGCATTTT. Variable domain in full (rest from reference TRBV7-2 and TRBJ1-5): GAGVSQSPSNKVTEKGKDVELRCDPISGHTALYWYRQSLGQGLEFLIYFQGNSAPDKSGLPSDRFSAERTGGSVSTLTIQRTQQEDSAVYLCASSLLMGGNQPQHFGDGTRLSIL.

The chain is built from TRBV7-3 and TRBJ2-1, with 9 bases aligning to TRBD2. Looked up from germline, CDR1 is SGHTA and CDR2 is FQGTGA. There are 17 residues in the CDR3. The trim removed 1 base at V and 6 bases at J, leaving 10 bases unmatched. CDR3 region: CASSLSPASGEGNEQFF. As DNA, the CDR3 is TGTGCCAGCAGCTTAAGTCCTGCTAGCGGGGAAGGCAATGAGCAGTTCTTC.

This clonotype was picked up a small number of times. This chain uses TRBV15 with TRBJ2-1; 12 bases align to TRBD2. This CDR3 is built from 15 residues. V trimming: 8 bases; J trimming: 9 bases; junction bases outside the gene matches: 11. The germline gives CDR1 LNHNV, CDR2 YYDKDF (reference sequence). The CDR3 protein is CATLRLAGEPGEQFF. For the CDR3, the DNA is TGTGCCACCCTGAGACTAGCGGGAGAGCCGGGTGAGCAGTTCTTC.

This clonotype has a count of ten or more. The chain combines TRBV20-1 with TRBJ2-7; 7 bases fit TRBD1. Trimming took 2 bases from V and 4 from J; bases not matched to a gene: 14. This CDR3 has 16 residues. Germline loops: CDR1 DFQATT, CDR2 SNEGSKA (reference sequence). The DNA of the CDR3 is TGCAGTGCTAGACCTATACTGACAGGGCCCCTGTACGAGCAGTACTTC. It translates to CSARPILTGPLYEQYF.

This clonotype turned up a few times. A read error may be the cause here, since a much bigger clone is one base away. The CDR3 coding sequence is TGTGCCATCAGTGGGGGACAGAGCAGGGCGGAGCGAACCGGGGAGCTGTTTTTT. Translation gives CAISGGQSRAERTGELFF. This chain links TRBV10-3 with TRBJ2-2; 7 bases are shared with TRBD1. CDR1 is ENHRY, CDR2 SYGVKD, per germline. Trimming took 4 bases from V and 5 from J; bases not matched to a gene: 16. The length of the CDR3 is 18 residues.

This clonotype was seen repeatedly, ten times or more. This chain connects TRBV10-2 to TRBJ2-5, with D possibly TRBD1 on 6 matching bases. The CDR3 covers 14 residues. V was pared by 5 bases and J by 2 bases, with 12 bases between. Per germline, CDR1 WSHSY and CDR2 SAAADI. CDR3 sequence: CASSLKDRQETQYF. CDR3 sequence (DNA): TGCGCCAGCAGTCTTAAGGACAGACAAGAGACCCAGTACTTC.

The chain recombines TRBV2 with TRBJ1-5, with 8 nucleotides matching TRBD1. Per the germline V gene, CDR1 is SNHLY and CDR2 is FYNNEI. The junction had 5 bases not matched to a gene; V was cut back by 3 bases and J by 4 bases. The CDR3 contains 15 residues. CDR3 loop: CASSDRGLWNQPQHF. CDR3 DNA: TGTGCCAGCAGTGACAGGGGGCTTTGGAATCAGCCCCAGCATTTT.

This clonotype showed up just a few times. V and J are TRBV6-1 and TRBJ2-7; D gene uncertain. The CDR3 length is 12 residues. V lost 7 bases and J lost 1, with 8 bases in between. Germline CDR1 reads MNHNS; CDR2 reads SASEGT. The CDR3 region is CASMLTSYEQYF. CDR3 nucleotide sequence: TGTGCCAGCATGTTAACGTCCTACGAGCAGTACTTC.

CDR3 sequence reads: CASSLEASLGEQYF. In nucleotides, the CDR3 is TGTGCCAGCAGCTTAGAGGCTAGCCTGGGCGAGCAGTACTTC. The chain joins TRBV7-2 to TRBJ2-7; weak D call: TRBD2 (5 bases). This CDR3 region has 14 residues. The V gene's germline CDR1 is SGHTA and CDR2 FQGNSA. Trimming pared 1 base from V and 6 bases from J, leaving 13 bases between.

A remark on this clonotype: An end of the junction does not agree with germline; a read error may underlie this. The CDR3 DNA reads as TGTGCCAGCAGCCAAGATCTAGAGACTAGCGAAGAGACCCAGTACTTC. Its translation is CASSQDLETSEETQYF. The V gene is TRBV15, the J gene TRBJ2-5, with TRBD2 matching over 8 bases. The CDR3 has 16 amino acids. Germline loops: CDR1 LNHNV, CDR2 YYDKDF (reference sequence).

In its sample, this clonotype was seen many times. The chain couples TRBV9 to TRBJ1-2; the D gene is possibly TRBD1 (6 bases). CDR3 size: 15 residues. Trimming left V 4 bases short and J 7 bases short, with 20 bases between. Germline CDR1 is SGDLS and CDR2 is YYNGEE. In nucleotides, the CDR3 is TGTGCCAGCAGCCCGACCGGGGGGCAGGATGCTGGCTACACCTTC. It encodes CASSPTGGQDAGYTF.

In this sample, this clonotype turned up many times. This chain links TRBV5-6 with TRBJ1-6; D gene ambiguous. Germline CDR1 is SGHDT and CDR2 is YYEEEE. V lost 4 bases and J 8 bases, leaving 10 bases between the germline ends. This CDR3 is built from 13 residues. CDR3: CASSTRRDSPLHF. CDR3 sequence (DNA): TGTGCCAGCAGCACAAGACGGGATTCACCCCTCCACTTT.

The chain joins TRBV6-1 to TRBJ1-1; D remains ambiguous. The ends were cut back, 8 bases at V and 10 bases at J, with 20 bases in the middle. The CDR3 loop spans 13 amino acids. Germline V lookup: CDR1 MNHNS, CDR2 SASEGT. This chain's CDR3 is CASGVRMASGAFF. CDR3 DNA: TGTGCCAGCGGAGTGCGTATGGCGTCGGGAGCTTTCTTT.

This clonotype appeared many times. The V gene is TRBV6-1, the J gene TRBJ2-7; TRBD1 agrees at 7 bases. Per germline, CDR1 MNHNS and CDR2 SASEGT. After removal of 4 bases from V and 3 bases from J, the junction contained 6 bases not matched to a gene. The CDR3 loop spans 14 amino acids. CDR3 bases: TGTGCCAGCAGTGGTTGGGACAGCCGCTACGAGCAGTACTTC. This gives the protein CASSGWDSRYEQYF.

V usage is TRBV20-1 and J usage is TRBJ1-1; 8 bases align to TRBD1. This CDR3 has 15 amino acids. Losses at the gene ends were 0 bases for V and 1 base for J; bases not matched to a gene: 4. CDR1 and CDR2 (germline): DFQATT, SNEGSKA (reference sequence). The CDR3 is CSAREPTGANTEAFF. The CDR3, as DNA: TGCAGTGCTAGAGAGCCGACAGGGGCGAACACTGAAGCTTTCTTT.

V usage is TRBV5-8 and J usage is TRBJ2-5; 9 nucleotides match TRBD1. The germline V gene has CDR1 SGHTS and CDR2 YDEGEE. V trimming: 6 bases; J trimming: 5 bases; junction bases outside the gene matches: 5. The CDR3 runs to 13 residues. Here the CDR3 DNA reads TGTGCCAGCAACGACAGGGGGGGCGAGACCCAGTACTTC. Its translation: CASNDRGGETQYF.

This clonotype was detected only once. This may stem from a read error, because a much larger clone lies one nucleotide away. The chain uses TRBV19 and TRBJ1-2; 9 nucleotides agree with TRBD1. With V trimmed by 4 bases and J by 5 bases, 11 bases remained unmatched. This CDR3 has 16 amino acids. Germline V gene lookup returns CDR1 LNHDA and CDR2 SQIVND (reference sequence). CDR3 in amino acids: CASSTEGQGIPYGYTF. The CDR3 DNA reads TGTGCCAGTAGTACAGAAGGACAGGGGATACCTTATGGCTACACCTTC.

This clonotype is a singleton in its sample. The rearrangement uses TRBV15 and TRBJ2-7; D gene ambiguous. This CDR3 comprises 13 residues. Germline V gene data show CDR1 as LNHNV and CDR2 as YYDKDF (reference sequence). The V gene lost 3 bases and the J gene lost 0 bases, with 6 bases spanning the gap. DNA of the CDR3: TGTGCCACCAGCAGGGAACCCTCCTACGAGCAGTACTTC. This codes for CATSREPSYEQYF.

This clonotype was seen more than once but under ten times. The V call is TRBV9, the J call TRBJ2-5; D gene unclear. Between the trimmed V and J ends, which lost 0 bases and 1 base, there was a span of 7 bases. The CDR3 runs 14 residues. From germline, CDR1 is SGDLS and CDR2 YYNGEE. The CDR3 protein is CASSVAGIQETQYF. Here the CDR3 DNA reads TGTGCCAGCAGCGTAGCTGGAATCCAAGAGACCCAGTACTTC.

In this sample, this clonotype turned up many times. The chain has TRBV7-3 and TRBJ2-7, with D hard to call. The CDR3 loop spans 13 amino acids. The germline gives CDR1 SGHTA, CDR2 FQGTGA. V was shortened by 5 bases and J by 5 bases, with 13 bases between the two germline ends. CDR3 sequence: CASSDILGNEQYF. Here the CDR3 DNA reads TGTGCCAGCAGCGACATCCTAGGCAACGAGCAGTACTTC.